Detailed here is one T cell receptor (beta chain). Participants, 18 to 89 years old, spanned more than 20 US areas. Allocation to cohorts depended on clinical history reported by the participants. V dropped 6 bases and J dropped 5; count of bases not matched to a gene: 6. This CDR3 has 15 residues. Germline lookup yields CDR1 LNHDA and CDR2 SQIVND (reference sequence). The data belong to a study of blood T cell repertoires in COVID-19. As for the study in general: Material from acute and convalescent COVID-19 was sourced from the United States, Italy and Spain. PBMCs, B-cell-depleted T cells, or T cells provided the cDNA or gDNA that made up the material.

Clones were sequenced by immunoSEQ multiplex PCR, and TCRdb holds only the in-frame ones, with some missing. The table records 130,000 or so clones, almost 85% of them present only once. What was sequenced was PBMCs or T cells enriched from blood (not recorded which). This chain connects TRBV19 to TRBJ2-5; TRBD2 aligns across 13 bases. The sequence was collected from a woman aged 45-59 years with acute COVID-19. The CDR3 nucleotides read TGTGCCAGTAGCAGGACTAGCGGGAGTTACGAGACCCAGTACTTC. Protein product: CASSRTSGSYETQYF.